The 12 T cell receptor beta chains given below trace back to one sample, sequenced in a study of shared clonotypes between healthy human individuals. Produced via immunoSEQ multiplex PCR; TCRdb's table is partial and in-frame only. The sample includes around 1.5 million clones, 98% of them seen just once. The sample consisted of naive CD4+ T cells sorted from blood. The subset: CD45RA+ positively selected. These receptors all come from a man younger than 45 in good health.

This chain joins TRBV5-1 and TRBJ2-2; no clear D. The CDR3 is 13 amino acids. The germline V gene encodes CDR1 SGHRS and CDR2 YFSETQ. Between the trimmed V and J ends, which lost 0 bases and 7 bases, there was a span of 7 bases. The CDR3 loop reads CASSLALHGELFF. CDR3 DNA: TGCGCCAGCAGCTTGGCCCTTCACGGGGAGCTGTTTTTT.

The CDR3 DNA is TGTGCCAGTAGTACAGGACTAGCGGGAGTCGTTTACACCGGGGAGCTGTTTTTT. Residues: CASSTGLAGVVYTGELFF. The chain couples TRBV19 to TRBJ2-2; 13 nucleotides line up with TRBD2. The junction had 8 bases not matched to a gene; V was cut back by 4 bases and J by 3 bases. Germline-derived CDR1 and CDR2 are LNHDA and SQIVND (reference sequence). This CDR3 spans 18 amino acids.

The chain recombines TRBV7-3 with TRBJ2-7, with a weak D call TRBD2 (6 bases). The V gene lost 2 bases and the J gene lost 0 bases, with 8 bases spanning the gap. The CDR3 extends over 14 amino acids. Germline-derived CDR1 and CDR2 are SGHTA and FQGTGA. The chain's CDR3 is CASSLAGSSYEQYF. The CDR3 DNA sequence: TGTGCCAGCAGCTTAGCGGGGTCCTCCTACGAGCAGTACTTC.

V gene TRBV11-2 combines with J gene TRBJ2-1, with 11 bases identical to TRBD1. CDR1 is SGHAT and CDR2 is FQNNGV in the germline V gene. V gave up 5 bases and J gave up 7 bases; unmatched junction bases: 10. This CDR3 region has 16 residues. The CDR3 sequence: CASSPEWTGGGNEQFF. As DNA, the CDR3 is TGTGCCAGCAGCCCAGAGTGGACAGGGGGCGGGAATGAGCAGTTCTTC.

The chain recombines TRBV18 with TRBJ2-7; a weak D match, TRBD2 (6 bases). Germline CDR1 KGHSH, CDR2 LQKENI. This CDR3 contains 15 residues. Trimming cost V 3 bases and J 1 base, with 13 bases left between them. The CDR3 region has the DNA TGTGCCAGCTCACCCTCGGGAGAAGGTTCCTACGAGCAGTACTTC. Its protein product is CASSPSGEGSYEQYF.

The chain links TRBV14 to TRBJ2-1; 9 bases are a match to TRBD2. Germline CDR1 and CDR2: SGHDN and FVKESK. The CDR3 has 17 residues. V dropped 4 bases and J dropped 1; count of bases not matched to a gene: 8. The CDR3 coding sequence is TGTGCCAGCAGCCCCCGAAGACTAGCGGTTTCCTACAATGAGCAGTTCTTC. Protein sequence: CASSPRRLAVSYNEQFF.

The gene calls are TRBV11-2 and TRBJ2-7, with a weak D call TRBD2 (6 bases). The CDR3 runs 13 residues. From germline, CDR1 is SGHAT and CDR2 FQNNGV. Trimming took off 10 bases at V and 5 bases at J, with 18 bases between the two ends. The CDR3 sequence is CATGVSSVHEQYF. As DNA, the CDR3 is TGTGCCACGGGGGTTTCTTCGGTCCACGAGCAGTACTTC.

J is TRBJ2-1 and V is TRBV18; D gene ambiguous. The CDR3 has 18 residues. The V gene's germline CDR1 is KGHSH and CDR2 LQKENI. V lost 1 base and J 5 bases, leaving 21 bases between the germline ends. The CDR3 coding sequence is TGTGCCAGCTCACCACTCTCTCGGAGACTTTCGGGTGACAATGAGCAGTTCTTC. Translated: CASSPLSRRLSGDNEQFF.

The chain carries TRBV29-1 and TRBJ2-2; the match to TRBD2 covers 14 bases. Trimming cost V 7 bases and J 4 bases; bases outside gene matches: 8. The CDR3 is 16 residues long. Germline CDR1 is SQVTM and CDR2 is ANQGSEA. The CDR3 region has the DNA TGCAGCGCTACCGGGACTAGCGGGAGTCCCACCGGGGAGCTGTTTTTT. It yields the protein CSATGTSGSPTGELFF.

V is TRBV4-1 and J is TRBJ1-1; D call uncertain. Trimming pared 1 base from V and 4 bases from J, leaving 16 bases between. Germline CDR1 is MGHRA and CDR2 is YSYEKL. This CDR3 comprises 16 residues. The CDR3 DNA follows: TGCGCCAGCAGCCAAGGAGAAGCCCGTCTGGGCACTGAAGCTTTCTTT. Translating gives CASSQGEARLGTEAFF.

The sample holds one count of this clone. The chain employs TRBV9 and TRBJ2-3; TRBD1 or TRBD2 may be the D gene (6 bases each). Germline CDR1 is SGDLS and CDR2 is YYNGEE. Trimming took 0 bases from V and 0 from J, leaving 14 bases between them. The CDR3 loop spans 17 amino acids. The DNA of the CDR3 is TGTGCCAGCAGCGTAGGTACAGGGAGGACTAGCACAGATACGCAGTATTTT. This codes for CASSVGTGRTSTDTQYF.

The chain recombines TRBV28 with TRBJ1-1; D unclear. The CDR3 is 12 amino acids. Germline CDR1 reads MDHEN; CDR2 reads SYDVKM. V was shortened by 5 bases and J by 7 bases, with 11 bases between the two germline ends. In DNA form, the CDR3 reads TGTGCCAGCAGTCTCACTTTCGGTGAAGCTTTCTTT. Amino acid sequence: CASSLTFGEAFF.